The clone carrying this T cell receptor (beta chain) has a single count. The antigen remains unidentified. A read error may explain this, as a much larger clone is one base away. TCRdb independently ran MiXCR on the reads; one entry per CDR3 protein. The profile covers hundreds of thousands of distinct CDR3 sequences, with about 40% appearing a single time and under 3.5% taken by the ten largest. Germline loops: CDR1 SGHTA, CDR2 FQGNSA. CDR3 length equals 19 residues. This sample is drawn from a study of T cell repertoires in cytomegalovirus infection. Background on the study: Matching HLA type, along with CMV infection, was indicated by public TCR beta signatures.

Study-wide results and caveats: CMV carriers with the relevant HLA were identified by cumulative public TCR beta family frequency. What dominated the ex vivo response were HLA-C-restricted CMV-specific TCR beta clonotypes.

The sequencing sample was made of PBMCs. The rearrangement joins TRBV7-2 to TRBJ2-1; 14 bases are a match to TRBD2. The clonotype originates from a human donor in good health (CMV status not recorded). Some clones in this sample may be carry-over from other donors' samples. DNA of the CDR3: TGTGCCAGGAGCTTATTATTGGGACTAGCGGGAGCTGGGGGCATTGAGCAGTTCTTC. It is translated as CARSLLLGLAGAGGIEQFF.